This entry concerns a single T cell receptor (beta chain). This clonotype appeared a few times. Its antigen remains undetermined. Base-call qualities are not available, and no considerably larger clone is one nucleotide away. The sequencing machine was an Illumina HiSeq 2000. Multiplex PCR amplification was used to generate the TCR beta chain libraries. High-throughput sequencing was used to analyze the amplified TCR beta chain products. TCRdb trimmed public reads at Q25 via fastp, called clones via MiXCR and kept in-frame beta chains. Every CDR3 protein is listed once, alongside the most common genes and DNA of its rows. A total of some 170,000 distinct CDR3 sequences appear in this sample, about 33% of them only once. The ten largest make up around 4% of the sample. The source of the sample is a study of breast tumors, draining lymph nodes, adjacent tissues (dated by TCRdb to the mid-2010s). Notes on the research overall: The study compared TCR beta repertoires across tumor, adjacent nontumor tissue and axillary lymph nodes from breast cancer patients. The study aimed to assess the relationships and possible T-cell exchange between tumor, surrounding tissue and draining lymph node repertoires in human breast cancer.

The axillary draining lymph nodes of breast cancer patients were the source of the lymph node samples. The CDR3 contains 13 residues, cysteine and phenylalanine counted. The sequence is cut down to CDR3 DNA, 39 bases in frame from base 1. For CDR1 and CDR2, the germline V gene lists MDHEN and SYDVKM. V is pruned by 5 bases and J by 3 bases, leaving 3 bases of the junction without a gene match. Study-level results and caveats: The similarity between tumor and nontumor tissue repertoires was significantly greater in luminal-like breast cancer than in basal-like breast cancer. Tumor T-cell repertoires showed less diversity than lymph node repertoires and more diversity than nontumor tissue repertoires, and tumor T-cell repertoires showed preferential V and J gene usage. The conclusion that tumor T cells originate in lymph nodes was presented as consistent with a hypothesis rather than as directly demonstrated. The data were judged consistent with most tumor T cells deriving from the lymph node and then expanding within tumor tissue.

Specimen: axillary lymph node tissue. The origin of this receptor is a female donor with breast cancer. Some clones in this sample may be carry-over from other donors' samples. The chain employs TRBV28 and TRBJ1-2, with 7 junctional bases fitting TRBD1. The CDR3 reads CASSVQGDYGYTF. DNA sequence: TGTGCCAGCAGTGTTCAGGGGGACTATGGCTACACCTTC.